A single sample is the source of the 27 T cell receptor beta chains below, sequenced in a study of T cells after yellow fever vaccination. In TCRdb, the 5' RACE reads were re-called with MiXCR into one record per CDR3 protein. The sample lists about 510,000 distinct CDR3 sequences; roughly 22% were seen once. Here the sequenced sample was PBMCs, taken about 21 days after the first yellow fever vaccination. These receptors came from a young man who received the YFV17D yellow fever vaccine.

This clonotype has only a few counts. CDR3 coding DNA: TGCGCCAGCAGCTTGGTTCAGGGGGCGAACACCGGGGAGCTGTTTTTT. This encodes CASSLVQGANTGELFF. This sequence joins TRBV5-1 and TRBJ2-2; TRBD1 agrees at 7 bases. Trimming at V came to 0 bases and at J to 0 bases, leaving 2 bases not matched to a gene. The germline V gene encodes CDR1 SGHRS and CDR2 YFSETQ. The CDR3 covers 16 residues.

The rearrangement uses TRBV24-1 and TRBJ2-3; the D gene is possibly TRBD2 (6 bases). Germline V gene sequence: CDR1 KGHDR, CDR2 SFDVKD. V was clipped by 7 bases and J by 2 bases, with 12 bases between them. This CDR3 contains 14 residues. DNA for the CDR3: TGTGCCACCAGGTATAGCGGTTACACAGATACGCAGTATTTT. Amino acid sequence: CATRYSGYTDTQYF.

With regard to this clonotype: A single base separates this from a much larger clone, so it may be a read error. The chain couples TRBV7-2 to TRBJ2-3, with D possibly matching TRBD2 (6 bases). CDR1 is SGHTA, CDR2 FQGNSA, per germline. The germline V and J ends were trimmed by 1 base and 1 base, with 12 bases remaining between them. The CDR3 loop spans 16 amino acids. This chain's CDR3 is CTSSLGQGGGTDTQYF. The CDR3 DNA sequence: TGTACCAGCAGCTTAGGGCAGGGCGGGGGCACAGATACGCAGTATTTT.

The chain carries TRBV19 and TRBJ2-5; D might be TRBD2 (5 bases). The CDR3 consists of 13 residues. V lost 5 bases and J 5 bases, leaving 12 bases between the germline ends. CDR1 and CDR2 (germline): LNHDA, SQIVND (reference sequence). The CDR3: CASSGSRAETQYF. The CDR3, as DNA: TGTGCCAGTAGTGGGTCGAGGGCGGAGACCCAGTACTTC.

V is TRBV12-3 or TRBV12-4 and J is TRBJ2-5; no definite D call. This CDR3 comprises 12 residues. The ends were cut back, 6 bases at V and 7 bases at J, with 12 bases in the middle. The CDR3 bases are TGTGCCAGCAGCCAGGCCCGCGGGACCCAGTACTTC. This codes for CASSQARGTQYF.

This clonotype was seen many times. The V gene is TRBV7-6, the J gene TRBJ1-5; D ambiguous. Per germline, CDR1 SGHVS and CDR2 FNYEAQ. The CDR3 runs to 11 residues. Trimming left V 8 bases short and J 9 bases short, with 11 bases between. CDR3 in amino acids: CASGLEWPQHF. Here the CDR3 DNA reads TGTGCCAGCGGTCTAGAGTGGCCCCAGCATTTT.

This clonotype was observed a few times. This rearrangement joins TRBV10-3 to TRBJ1-5, with TRBD1 matching 12 bases. CDR1 and CDR2 (germline): ENHRY, SYGVKD. The CDR3 runs 17 residues. V was clipped by 4 bases and J by 6 bases; unmatched bases: 10. The CDR3 region is CAISGTGQGAKGQPQHF. The CDR3 region has the DNA TGTGCCATCAGTGGGACGGGACAGGGGGCAAAGGGTCAGCCCCAGCATTTT.

The V and J genes are TRBV12-3 or TRBV12-4 and TRBJ2-3, with D tentatively TRBD1 or TRBD2 (6 bases each). V lost 5 bases to trimming and J lost 6 bases, with 18 bases between them. The CDR3 covers 15 residues. DNA for the CDR3: TGTGCCAGCAGTGCGAACCCGGAGGGGGTTGATACGCAGTATTTT. Translation gives CASSANPEGVDTQYF.

The rearrangement links TRBV4-3 to TRBJ2-1; D is uncertain. Between the trimmed V and J ends, which lost 2 bases and 6 bases, there was a span of 11 bases. CDR3 length: 14 amino acids. The germline V gene encodes CDR1 LGHNA and CDR2 YSLEER. This chain's CDR3 is CASSQPGSGNEQFF. The DNA for the CDR3 is TGCGCCAGCAGCCAACCAGGTAGTGGCAATGAGCAGTTCTTC.

This clonotype has only one observation. The chain employs TRBV12-3 or TRBV12-4 and TRBJ2-3, with D perhaps being TRBD1 or TRBD2 (6 bases each). This CDR3 region has 15 residues. V was trimmed by 6 bases and J by 1 base, leaving 14 bases between them. CDR3 residues: CASSPHRGRTDTQYF. The DNA of the CDR3 is TGTGCCAGCAGCCCCCATCGGGGGCGCACAGATACGCAGTATTTT.

The rearrangement links TRBV7-9 to TRBJ1-1; the D is unclear. Trimming removed 5 bases from V and 1 base from J, with 11 bases in between. Germline V gives CDR1 SEHNR, CDR2 FQNEAQ (reference sequence). This CDR3 has 14 residues. The CDR3 spells CASSPPLGNTEAFF. The DNA for the CDR3 is TGTGCCAGCAGCCCCCCGTTAGGGAACACTGAAGCTTTCTTT.

There are a few counts of this clonotype. The chain links TRBV20-1 to TRBJ2-5; 7 positions agree with TRBD1. Trimming removed 0 bases from V and 1 base from J; junction bases left unmatched: 14. The CDR3 consists of 18 residues. The germline V gene has CDR1 DFQATT and CDR2 SNEGSKA (reference sequence). The CDR3 DNA reads as TGCAGTGCTAGAGATACCCTAGGCACAGGGGCGCTCCAAGAGACCCAGTACTTC. It yields the protein CSARDTLGTGALQETQYF.

The chain combines TRBV28 with TRBJ2-2; D tentatively reads TRBD1 or TRBD2 (5 bases each). Per germline, CDR1 MDHEN and CDR2 SYDVKM. The V and J ends lost 6 bases and 7 bases respectively, with 18 bases between them. The CDR3 runs 15 residues. For the CDR3, the DNA is TGTGCCAGCAGCGGGGCAGACCCCGTGGGCGGGGAGCTGTTTTTT. Amino acids: CASSGADPVGGELFF.

J is TRBJ2-4 and V is TRBV10-3; 7 nucleotides match TRBD2. CDR3 length: 16 residues. Germline CDR1 reads ENHRY; CDR2 reads SYGVKD. The trim removed 5 bases at V and 5 bases at J, leaving 12 bases unmatched. Here the CDR3 reads CAISRVREGIENIQYF. The CDR3 nucleotides read TGTGCCATCAGTAGAGTCAGGGAGGGTATCGAAAACATTCAGTACTTC.

Only a few counts were recorded for this clonotype. The chain uses TRBV24-1 and TRBJ2-7, with D hard to call. Trimming removed 9 bases at V and 6 bases at J, with 11 bases between. The CDR3 extends over 11 amino acids. Looked up from germline, CDR1 is KGHDR and CDR2 is SFDVKD. CDR3 protein: CATPPLGEQYV. CDR3 bases: TGTGCCACCCCCCCTCTCGGCGAGCAGTACGTC.

V usage is TRBV6-1 and J usage is TRBJ2-7; perhaps TRBD1 as D (5 bases). CDR1 MNHNS and CDR2 SASEGT come from the germline V gene. V was shortened by 5 bases and J by 3 bases, with 17 bases between the two germline ends. The CDR3 length is 15 residues. The CDR3 loop reads CASSPSGHPNYEQYF. The CDR3 nucleotides are TGTGCCAGCAGTCCCTCCGGACACCCGAACTACGAGCAGTACTTC.

The chain employs TRBV5-1 and TRBJ2-7; a weak D match, TRBD1 (6 bases). V was clipped by 4 bases and J by 2 bases, with 16 bases between them. The germline gives CDR1 SGHRS, CDR2 YFSETQ. The CDR3 sequence is 15 residues long. The CDR3 DNA sequence: TGCGCCAGCAGCACCGAAGCAGGGGAAACCTACGAGCAGTACTTC. Amino acid sequence: CASSTEAGETYEQYF.

The V call is TRBV5-6, the J call TRBJ2-1; 7 bases fit TRBD2. Trimming at V came to 0 bases and at J to 7 bases, leaving 7 bases not matched to a gene. This CDR3 is built from 15 residues. CDR1 is SGHDT, CDR2 YYEEEE, per germline. The chain's CDR3 is CASSLDGGVKNEQFF. For the CDR3, the DNA is TGTGCCAGCAGCTTGGATGGGGGGGTAAAAAATGAGCAGTTCTTC.

This clonotype was recorded a few times. CDR3 amino acids: CASSEPGQGSSTYEQYF. Written as DNA, the CDR3 is TGCGCCAGCAGTGAGCCGGGACAGGGGTCTTCAACCTACGAGCAGTACTTC. The rearrangement joins TRBV10-1 to TRBJ2-7; 10 positions match TRBD1. This CDR3 is 17 amino acids long. The germline gives CDR1 WNHNN, CDR2 SYGVQD (reference sequence). V shed 2 bases, J shed 2 bases, and the junction held 9 bases outside the gene matches.

This clonotype was counted a few times. The rearrangement uses TRBV10-3 and TRBJ2-3; D possibly matches TRBD1 or TRBD2 (5 bases each). Germline V gives CDR1 ENHRY, CDR2 SYGVKD. This CDR3 contains 14 residues. Between the trimmed V and J ends, which lost 3 bases and 1 base, there was a span of 8 bases. The CDR3 loop is CAISERGRTDTQYF. The CDR3 region has the DNA TGTGCCATCAGTGAACGGGGCCGCACAGATACGCAGTATTTT.

The chain recombines TRBV20-1 with TRBJ1-1; D not certain. Trimming stripped 6 bases from V and 6 bases from J, with 17 bases between. This CDR3 contains 13 residues. Looked up from germline, CDR1 is DFQATT and CDR2 is SNEGSKA (reference sequence). This chain's CDR3 is CSAERTDFSEAFF. DNA for the CDR3: TGCAGTGCAGAACGGACCGACTTTTCTGAAGCTTTCTTT.

The chain joins TRBV20-1 to TRBJ2-1, with TRBD2 as a possible D gene (7 bases). The CDR3 is made up of 17 amino acids. Germline V gene sequence: CDR1 DFQATT, CDR2 SNEGSKA (reference sequence). V was clipped by 2 bases and J by 3 bases, with 20 bases between them. The DNA of the CDR3 is TGCAGTGCTAGAATAGGTATCCGGGGAGGGGGCTACAATGAGCAGTTCTTC. Its translation is CSARIGIRGGGYNEQFF.

This clonotype was seen only a few times. The chain combines TRBV6-1 with TRBJ2-2, with 8 bases matching TRBD2. Looked up from germline, CDR1 is MNHNS and CDR2 is SASEGT. The CDR3 has 19 amino acids. The junction had 17 bases not matched to a gene; V was cut back by 7 bases and J by 1 base. CDR3 in DNA: TGTGCCAGCATTCCCCGAATCGGCGGGGGGCCCGGGAACACCGGGGAGCTGTTTTTT. This sequence encodes CASIPRIGGGPGNTGELFF.

This clonotype was observed a few times. This chain uses TRBV5-1 with TRBJ1-4, with D tentatively TRBD1 (6 bases). This CDR3 comprises 16 residues. CDR1 is SGHRS and CDR2 is YFSETQ in the germline V gene. Trimming shortened V by 2 bases and J by 5 bases, and 16 bases separated the two germline ends. This CDR3 reads CASSLPNTGLNEKLFF. In DNA, the CDR3 is TGCGCCAGCAGCTTACCGAATACAGGGTTGAATGAAAAACTGTTTTTT.

In its sample, this clonotype was seen a few times. V is TRBV7-9 and J is TRBJ2-7; D is unclear. CDR1 SEHNR and CDR2 FQNEAQ come from the germline V gene (reference sequence). This CDR3 is built from 12 residues. Trimming left V 5 bases short and J 5 bases short, with 10 bases between. CDR3 loop: CASSRDADEQYF. The CDR3 region has the DNA TGTGCCAGCAGCAGAGACGCTGACGAGCAGTACTTC.

J is TRBJ2-3 and V is TRBV7-2; 10 positions match TRBD1. V dropped 4 bases and J dropped 2; count of bases not matched to a gene: 9. The CDR3 runs 17 residues. The germline CDR1 and CDR2 sequences are SGHTA and FQGNSA. CDR3 protein: CASSSTGTGDVTDTQYF. The CDR3 DNA is TGTGCCAGCAGCTCCACCGGGACAGGGGACGTCACAGATACGCAGTATTTT.

This chain joins TRBV5-5 and TRBJ1-6, with D maybe TRBD1 (6 bases). The CDR3 has 16 residues. The V and J ends lost 1 base and 3 bases respectively, with 11 bases between them. The V gene's germline CDR1 is SGHKS and CDR2 YYEKEE (reference sequence). The CDR3 DNA follows: TGTGCCAGCAGCTTGTGGGCGGACAGCTATAATTCACCCCTCCACTTT. This gives the protein CASSLWADSYNSPLHF.